A selection of T cell receptor beta chains follows, all from one sample in a study of cytomegalovirus exposure and HLA in healthy donors. TCRdb's table, derived via immunoSEQ multiplex PCR, lists solely in-frame clones and lacks some. This repertoire shows 250,000 to 400,000 clones, nearly 90% found once; its top ten account for around 0.88%. The sample taken for sequencing was PBMCs. All receptors come from a man aged 30 to 39 in good health and CMV-seronegative. Both conserved end residues are trimmed from each CDR3.

>TRBJ2-3|TRBV28|11
ASSLGGTDTQY
>TRBJ2-4|TRBV29-1|12
SVDDDRVRNIQY
>TRBJ1-2|TRBV7-9|13
ASSLRVWGESGYT
>TRBJ1-1|TRBV6-5|12
ASGKGAGGTEAF
>TRBJ2-1|TRBV5-1|12
ASSATGGFSEQF
>TRBJ1-2|TRBV19|14
ASSTARVFPLGGYT
>TRBJ1-4|TRBV5-5|13
ASSSAGATNEKLF
>TRBJ2-3|TRBV29-1|11
SVEEGAADTQY
>TRBJ2-3|TRBV7-8|12
ASSLAQSTRTQY
>TRBJ2-1|TRBV19|12
ASQGGGHSNEQF
>TRBJ2-7|TRBV4-3|16
ASSQVGPGTDSSYEQY
>TRBJ2-7|TRBV6-5|12
ASSYVGETYEQY
>TRBJ1-1|TRBV6-1|10
ASRLDSSQAF
>TRBJ1-6|TRBV4-2|13
ASSQTTGLDSPLH
>TRBJ2-4|TRBV5-4|11
ATYRQGANIQY
>TRBJ1-1|TRBV4-2|13
ASSQDRRTGAEAF
>TRBJ1-1|TRBV6-5|12
ASKVKTGDTEAF
>TRBJ1-2|TRBV5-1|14
ASSLVASGTGGRRT
>TRBJ2-1|TRBV29-1|14
SVEFSSARLWNEQF
>TRBJ1-4|TRBV7-2|13
ASSPWWGGNEKLF
>TRBJ1-2|TRBV6-5|11
ASRPERRNGYT
>TRBJ2-7|TRBV2|12
ASGGRLPTYEQY
>TRBJ1-2|TRBV7-9|14
ASSLDRGWKDYGYT
>TRBJ2-7|TRBV7-2|15
ASSFGPWGTSKYEQY
>TRBJ2-2|TRBV11-3|11
ASSRGGTGELF
>TRBJ1-5|TRBV19|11
ASSSGHTQPQH
>TRBJ1-2|TRBV9|13
ASSALEQGFYGYT
>TRBJ2-7|TRBV5-1|12
ASSPRQRSYEQY